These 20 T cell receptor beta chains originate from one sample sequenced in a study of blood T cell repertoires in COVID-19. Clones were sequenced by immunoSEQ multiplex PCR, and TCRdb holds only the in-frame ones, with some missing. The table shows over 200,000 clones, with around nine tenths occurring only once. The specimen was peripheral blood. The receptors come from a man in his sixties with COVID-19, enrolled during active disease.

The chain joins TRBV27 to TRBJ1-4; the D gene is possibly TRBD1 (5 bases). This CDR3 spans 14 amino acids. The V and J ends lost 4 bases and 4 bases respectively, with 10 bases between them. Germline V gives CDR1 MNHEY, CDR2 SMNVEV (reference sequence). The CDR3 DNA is TGTGCCAGCAGTTGGGCAGGACATAATGAAAAACTGTTTTTT. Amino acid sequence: CASSWAGHNEKLFF.

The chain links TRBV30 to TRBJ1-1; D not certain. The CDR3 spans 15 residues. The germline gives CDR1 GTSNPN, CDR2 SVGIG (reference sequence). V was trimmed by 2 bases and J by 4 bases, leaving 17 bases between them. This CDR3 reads CAWSTGFRRGTEAFF. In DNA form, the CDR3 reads TGTGCCTGGAGTACCGGTTTCCGGCGGGGCACTGAAGCTTTCTTT.

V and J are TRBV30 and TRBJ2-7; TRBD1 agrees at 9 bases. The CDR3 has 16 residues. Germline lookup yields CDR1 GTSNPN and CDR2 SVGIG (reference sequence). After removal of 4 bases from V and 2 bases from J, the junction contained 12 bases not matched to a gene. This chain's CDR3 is CAWTRTGASIPYEQYF. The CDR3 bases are TGTGCCTGGACCCGGACAGGGGCCTCAATACCCTACGAGCAGTACTTC.

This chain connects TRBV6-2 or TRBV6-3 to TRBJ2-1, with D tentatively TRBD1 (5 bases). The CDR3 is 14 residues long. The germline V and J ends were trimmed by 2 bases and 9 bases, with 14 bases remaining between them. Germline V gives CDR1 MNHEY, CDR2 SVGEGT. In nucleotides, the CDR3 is TGTGCCAGCAGTTACCAGCTACTAAGGGGTGAGCAGTTCTTC. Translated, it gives CASSYQLLRGEQFF.

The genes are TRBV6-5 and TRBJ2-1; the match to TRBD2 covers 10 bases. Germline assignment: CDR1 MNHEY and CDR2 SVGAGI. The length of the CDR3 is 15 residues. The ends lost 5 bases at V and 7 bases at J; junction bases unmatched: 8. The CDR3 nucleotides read TGTGCCAGCAGTCTACAGCGGGAGGGTGTTAATGAGCAGTTCTTC. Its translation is CASSLQREGVNEQFF.

CDR3 sequence (DNA): TGTGCCTGGAGTGGGCAGGCTAACTATGGCTACACCTTC. Translating it yields CAWSGQANYGYTF. The genes are TRBV30 and TRBJ1-2; D unresolved. The CDR3 runs to 13 residues. Trimming removed 1 base from V and 0 bases from J, with 6 bases in between. Germline assignment: CDR1 GTSNPN and CDR2 SVGIG (reference sequence).

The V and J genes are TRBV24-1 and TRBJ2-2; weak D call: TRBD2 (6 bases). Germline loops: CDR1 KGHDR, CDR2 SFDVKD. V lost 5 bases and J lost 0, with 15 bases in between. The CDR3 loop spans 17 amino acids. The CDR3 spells CATSGAGSISNTGELFF. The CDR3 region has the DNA TGTGCCACCAGTGGGGCGGGATCGATCTCGAACACCGGGGAGCTGTTTTTT.

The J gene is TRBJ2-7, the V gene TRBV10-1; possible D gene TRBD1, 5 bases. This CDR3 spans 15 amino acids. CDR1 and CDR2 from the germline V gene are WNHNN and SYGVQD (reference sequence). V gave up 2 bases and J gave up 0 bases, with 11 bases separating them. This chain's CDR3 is CASSEDRGSSYEQYF. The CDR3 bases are TGCGCCAGCAGTGAGGATAGGGGAAGCTCCTACGAGCAGTACTTC.

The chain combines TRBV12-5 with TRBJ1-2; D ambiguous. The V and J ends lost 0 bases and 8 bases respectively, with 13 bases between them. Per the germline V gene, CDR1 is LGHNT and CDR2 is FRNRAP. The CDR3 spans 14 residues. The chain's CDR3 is CASGLVPEYGGYTF. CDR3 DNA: TGTGCTAGTGGTTTGGTCCCGGAGTACGGGGGCTACACCTTC. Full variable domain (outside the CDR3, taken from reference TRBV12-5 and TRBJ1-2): DARVTQTPRHKVTEMGQEVTMRCQPILGHNTVFWYRQTMMQGLELLAYFRNRAPLDDSGMPKDRFSAEMPDATLATLKIQPSEPRDSAVYFCASGLVPEYGGYTFGSGTRLTVV.

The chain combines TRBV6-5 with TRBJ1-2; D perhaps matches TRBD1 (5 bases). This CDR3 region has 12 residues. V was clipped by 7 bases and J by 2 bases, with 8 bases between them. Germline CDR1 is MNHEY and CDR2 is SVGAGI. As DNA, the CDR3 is TGTGCCAGCACCCAGGGAAACTATGGCTACACCTTC. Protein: CASTQGNYGYTF.

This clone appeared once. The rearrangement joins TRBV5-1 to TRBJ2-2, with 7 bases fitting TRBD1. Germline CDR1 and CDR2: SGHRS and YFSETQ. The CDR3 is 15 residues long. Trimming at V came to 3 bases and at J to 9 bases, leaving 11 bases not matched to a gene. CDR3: CASSSEDHRGRELFF. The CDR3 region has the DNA TGCGCCAGCAGCTCCGAAGACCACAGGGGACGGGAGCTGTTTTTT. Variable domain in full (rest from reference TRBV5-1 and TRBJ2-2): KAGVTQTPRYLIKTRGQQVTLSCSPISGHRSVSWYQQTPGQGLQFLFEYFSETQRNKGNFPGRFSGRQFSNSRSEMNVSTLELGDSALYLCASSSEDHRGRELFFGEGSRLTVL.

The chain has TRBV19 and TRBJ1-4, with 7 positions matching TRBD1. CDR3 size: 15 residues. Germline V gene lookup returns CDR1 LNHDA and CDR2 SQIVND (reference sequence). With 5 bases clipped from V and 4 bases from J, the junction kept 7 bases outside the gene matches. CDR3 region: CASSPRQGINEKLFF. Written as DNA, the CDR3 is TGTGCCAGTAGTCCCCGACAGGGAATTAATGAAAAACTGTTTTTT. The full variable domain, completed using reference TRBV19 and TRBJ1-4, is DGGITQSPKYLFRKEGQNVTLSCEQNLNHDAMYWYRQDPGQGLRLIYYSQIVNDFQKGDIAEGYSVSREKKESFPLTVTSAQKNPTAFYLCASSPRQGINEKLFFGSGTQLSVL.

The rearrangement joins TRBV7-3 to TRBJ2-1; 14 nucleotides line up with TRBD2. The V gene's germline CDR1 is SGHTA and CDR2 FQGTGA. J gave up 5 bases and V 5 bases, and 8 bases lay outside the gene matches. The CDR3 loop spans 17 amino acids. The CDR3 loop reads CASSPYGLAGGNNEQFF. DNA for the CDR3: TGTGCCAGCAGCCCCTATGGACTAGCGGGAGGTAACAATGAGCAGTTCTTC.

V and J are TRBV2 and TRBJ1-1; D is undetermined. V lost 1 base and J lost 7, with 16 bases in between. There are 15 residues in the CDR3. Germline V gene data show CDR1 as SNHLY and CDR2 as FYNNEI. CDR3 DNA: TGTGCCAGCAGTGAAGTCTTCGGTCCCCTACTTGAAGCTTTCTTT. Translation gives CASSEVFGPLLEAFF.

In DNA form, the CDR3 reads TGTGCCAGCAGCAGCCTCAGGGGTTATGAAAAACTGTTTTTT. It encodes CASSSLRGYEKLFF. The chain carries TRBV5-6 and TRBJ1-4; a weak D match, TRBD1 (6 bases). From germline, CDR1 is SGHDT and CDR2 YYEEEE. CDR3 length: 14 amino acids. Trimming left V 4 bases short and J 6 bases short, with 13 bases between.

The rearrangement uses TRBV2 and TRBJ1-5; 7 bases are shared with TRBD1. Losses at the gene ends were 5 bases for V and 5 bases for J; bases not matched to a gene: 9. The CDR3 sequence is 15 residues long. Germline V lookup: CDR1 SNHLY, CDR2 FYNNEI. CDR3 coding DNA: TGTGCCAGCAGTCGTTCTGGGACAGTTTATCAGCCCCAGCATTTT. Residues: CASSRSGTVYQPQHF.

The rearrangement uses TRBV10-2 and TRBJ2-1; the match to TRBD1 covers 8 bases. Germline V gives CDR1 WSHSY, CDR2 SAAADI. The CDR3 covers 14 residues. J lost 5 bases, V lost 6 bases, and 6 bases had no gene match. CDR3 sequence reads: CASRVGQGNNEQFF. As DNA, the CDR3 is TGCGCCAGCAGAGTCGGACAGGGAAACAATGAGCAGTTCTTC.

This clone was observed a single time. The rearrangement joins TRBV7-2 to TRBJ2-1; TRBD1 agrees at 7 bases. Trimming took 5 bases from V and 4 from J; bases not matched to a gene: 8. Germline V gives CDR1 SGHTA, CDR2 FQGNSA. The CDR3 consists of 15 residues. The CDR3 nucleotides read TGTGCCAGCAGCCTCACCGGGACAGCATACAATGAGCAGTTCTTC. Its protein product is CASSLTGTAYNEQFF.

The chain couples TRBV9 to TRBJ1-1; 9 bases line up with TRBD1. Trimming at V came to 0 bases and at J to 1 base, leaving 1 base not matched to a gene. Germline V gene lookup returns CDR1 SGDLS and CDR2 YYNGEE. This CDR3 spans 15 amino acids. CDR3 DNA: TGTGCCAGCAGCGTAGGGGGACAGGGGAACACTGAAGCTTTCTTT. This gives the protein CASSVGGQGNTEAFF.

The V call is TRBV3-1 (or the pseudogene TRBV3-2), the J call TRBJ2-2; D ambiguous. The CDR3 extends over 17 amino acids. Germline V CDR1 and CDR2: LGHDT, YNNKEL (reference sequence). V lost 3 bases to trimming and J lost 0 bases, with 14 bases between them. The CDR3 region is CASSQEGRRPNTGELFF. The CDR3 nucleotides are TGTGCCAGCAGCCAGGAAGGTCGGCGGCCGAACACCGGGGAGCTGTTTTTT.